A single sample is the source of the 3 T cell receptor beta chains below, sequenced in a study of Ad26.COV2.S vaccination and SARS-CoV-2 variants (TCRdb year 2021). The treatment or condition label corresponds to: 15 to 20 received Ad26.COV2.S at low or high dose, single or two shots; roughly 5 received placebo; per-sample allocation not given. For vaccine and placebo recipients, the sequenced repertoires came from samples collected on day 63 after the first injection. Preparation of the library involved the immunoSEQ multiplex PCR assay. TCRdb's version of the immuneACCESS table is confined to in-frame rearrangements and falls short of the full clone set. An unresolved V gene accounts for under half of the shortfall where checked; the remainder is of unknown origin. The sample has roughly 380,000 clones on record, approximately 87% of them singletons. Roughly 4% of the sample is in the top ten clones.

The specimen comprised peripheral blood, sampled in a trial of Ad26.COV2.S vaccine versus placebo. These receptors originate from a person between 18 and 65 years old who received the Ad26.COV2.S COVID-19 vaccine or a placebo.

The V gene is TRBV6-2 or TRBV6-3, the J gene TRBJ1-2; D remains unclear. Germline CDR1 MNHEY, CDR2 SVGEGT. CDR3 length: 15 amino acids. The V end was cut by 6 bases, the J end by 4 bases, with 18 bases between. The CDR3 nucleotides read TGTGCCAGCAGCCACGGGGTGGTTCGGACCTATGGCTACACCTTC. Residues: CASSHGVVRTYGYTF.

The V gene is TRBV29-1, the J gene TRBJ2-2, with TRBD1 matching 9 bases. Germline CDR1 is SQVTM and CDR2 is ANQGSEA. The CDR3 has 14 amino acids. The ends lost 7 bases at V and 6 bases at J; junction bases unmatched: 9. This chain's CDR3 is CSAPGQGNAGELFF. Written as DNA, the CDR3 is TGCAGCGCCCCGGGACAGGGAAACGCCGGGGAGCTGTTTTTT.

This clone has just one count. V is TRBV19 and J is TRBJ2-6, with a possible D match to TRBD1 (6 bases). V was clipped by 3 bases and J by 4 bases, with 13 bases between them. Germline V gene sequence: CDR1 LNHDA, CDR2 SQIVND (reference sequence). The CDR3 totals 16 residues. The CDR3 spells CASSINRVDGANVLTF. CDR3 nucleotides: TGTGCCAGTAGTATCAACAGGGTTGACGGGGCCAACGTCCTGACTTTC.